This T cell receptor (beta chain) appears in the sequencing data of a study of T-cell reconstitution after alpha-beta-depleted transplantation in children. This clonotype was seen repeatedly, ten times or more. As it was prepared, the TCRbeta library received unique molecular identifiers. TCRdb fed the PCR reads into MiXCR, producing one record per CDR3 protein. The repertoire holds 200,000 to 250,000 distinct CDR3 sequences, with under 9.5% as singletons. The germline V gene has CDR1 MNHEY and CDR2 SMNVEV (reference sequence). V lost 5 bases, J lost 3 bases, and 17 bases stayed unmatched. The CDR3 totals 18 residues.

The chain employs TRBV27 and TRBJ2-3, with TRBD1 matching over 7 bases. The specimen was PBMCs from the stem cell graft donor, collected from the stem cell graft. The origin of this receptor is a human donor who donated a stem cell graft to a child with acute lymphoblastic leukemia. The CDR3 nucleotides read TGTGCCAGCAGTCTTATATACCCACAGGGGTATGAGACAGATACGCAGTATTTT. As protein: CASSLIYPQGYETDTQYF.